This TCR beta chain appears in the sequencing data of a study of molecular identifiers for immune sequencing clone quantification. Study findings and constraints: In a background of about a million naive cells, spiked Jurkat TCR RNA from one cell was reportedly detectable. Clonotypes surpassing 20 RNA copies contained over 98% of effector molecules, versus under 1% in naive cells.

This clonotype was counted at least ten times. No antigen is known for it. TCRdb reprocessed the PCR reads with MiXCR, giving one entry per CDR3 protein. The table shows about half a million distinct CDR3 sequences, with around 23% occurring only once. Sorted naive CD8 T cells, roughly 20,000 to 1,100,000, were sequenced from 10%, 30% or 50% RNA. Sorting captured naive CD8 T cells as CD8+CD4-CCR7+CD45RA+. Sequencing input: naive CD8+ T cells from blood, with Jurkat cell RNA spiked in. The subset is: FACS-sorted CD8+CD4-CCR7+CD45RA+ naive T cells. The clonotype was recovered from a human donor in good health. Some libraries in this study had Jurkat cell RNA spiked in.

The CDR3 nucleotides read TGTGCCAGCTCCCTTCGGGAATATAGCAATCAGCCCCAGCATTTT. This gives the protein CASSLREYSNQPQHF. The chain has TRBV18 and TRBJ1-5; D unclear. This CDR3 has 15 amino acids. Trimming removed 6 bases at V and 0 bases at J, with 12 bases between. CDR1 and CDR2 from the germline V gene are KGHSH and LQKENI. The full variable domain, completed using reference TRBV18 and TRBJ1-5, is NAGVMQNPRHLVRRRGQEARLRCSPMKGHSHVYWYRQLPEEGLKFMVYLQKENIIDESGMPKERFSAEFPKEGPSILRIQQVVRGDSAAYFCASSLREYSNQPQHFGDGTRLSIL.